Described below is a single T cell receptor (beta chain) sequence and its context. Antigen: not known. TCR sequencing used cDNA made by reverse transcription of extracted RNA. Data came from immunoSEQ multiplex PCR; TCRdb stores just in-frame clones and leaves some out. Counted here are around 120,000 clones, 53% occurring once; the ten biggest clones make up 0.46%. As for treatment: oral pan-JAK inhibitor, 5-10 mg twice daily. The data are from a study of CD8+ T cells in alopecia areata. Study-level information: Those treated were given oral tofacitinib at 5 to 10 mg twice daily. Tofacitinib ran for 6 to 18 months before 6 months off drug.

This CDR3 has 14 amino acids. Trimming took off 1 base at V and 0 bases at J, with 6 bases between the two ends. Germline CDR1 is SEHNR and CDR2 is FQNEAQ (reference sequence). Findings of the study overall: The study found tofacitinib significantly decreased scalp clonality and expanded CD8+ clones among the top 100. In scalp and blood during tofacitinib, many expanded lesional clones persisted.

The TCR originated in a human donor with alopecia areata. The chain links TRBV7-9 to TRBJ1-2; no definite D call. The starting material was CD4+ T cells sorted from blood, obtained at week 4, from a patient treated with tofacitinib. CDR3 sequence (DNA): TGTGCCAGCAGCTTAGTCGCAGCTAACTATGGCTACACCTTC. Amino acids: CASSLVAANYGYTF.